These 25 T cell receptor beta chains share one sample of origin, sequenced in a study of T cell responses to AZD1222 COVID-19 vaccine. Using immunoSEQ multiplex PCR, the repertoire was profiled, and TCRdb retains in-frame clones only, with some absent. The data show about 180,000 clones, around 94% seen once. Specimen: peripheral blood, collected 28 days after the second AZD1222 dose. These receptor sequences come from an adult who received the AZD1222 COVID-19 vaccine.

A single count supports this clone. The chain couples TRBV6-6 to TRBJ1-2; D is undetermined. The germline gives CDR1 MNHNY, CDR2 SVGAGI (reference sequence). With 2 bases removed from V and 8 bases from J, the gap between germline ends came to 15 bases. The CDR3 runs to 14 residues. The CDR3 protein is CASSYDFTGWGYTF. The CDR3 coding sequence is TGTGCCAGCAGTTACGATTTTACGGGATGGGGCTACACCTTC.

The chain links TRBV28 to TRBJ2-1, with D possibly being TRBD2 (6 bases). V gave up 5 bases and J gave up 0 bases, with 17 bases separating them. This CDR3 has 17 amino acids. Germline CDR1 MDHEN, CDR2 SYDVKM. CDR3 DNA sequence: TGTGCCAGCAGTGGATCTCCGGGACTGAGCTCCTACAATGAGCAGTTCTTC. This codes for CASSGSPGLSSYNEQFF.

In this sample, this clone turned up once. The J gene is TRBJ2-6, the V gene TRBV7-9, with D maybe TRBD2 (6 bases). CDR1 is SEHNR and CDR2 is FQNEAQ in the germline V gene (reference sequence). The CDR3 covers 18 residues. Trimming stripped 4 bases from V and 0 bases from J, with 16 bases between. The CDR3 loop reads CASSSPGTLLSGANVLTF. The CDR3 region has the DNA TGTGCCAGCAGCTCCCCCGGGACTTTACTCTCTGGGGCCAACGTCCTGACTTTC.

The chain employs TRBV30 and TRBJ1-5, with D possibly TRBD1 on 5 matching bases. There are 14 residues in the CDR3. Trimming cost V 1 base and J 3 bases, with 10 bases left between them. Germline V gene sequence: CDR1 GTSNPN, CDR2 SVGIG (reference sequence). The chain's CDR3 is CAWSGGDPNQPQHF. CDR3 nucleotides: TGTGCCTGGAGTGGAGGGGACCCCAATCAGCCCCAGCATTTT.

J is TRBJ1-2 and V is TRBV9; D may be TRBD1 (5 bases). With 2 bases removed from V and 2 bases from J, the gap between germline ends came to 10 bases. Germline lookup yields CDR1 SGDLS and CDR2 YYNGEE. The CDR3 is 14 residues long. The CDR3 sequence is CASSVDGGNYGYTF. CDR3 DNA sequence: TGTGCCAGCAGCGTGGACGGGGGAAACTATGGCTACACCTTC.

The CDR3 here is CASSPGDEKLFF. DNA for the CDR3: TGTGCCAGCTCACCGGGGGATGAAAAACTGTTTTTT. This rearrangement joins TRBV18 to TRBJ1-4; D perhaps matches TRBD1 (5 bases). The CDR3 covers 12 residues. Per the germline V gene, CDR1 is KGHSH and CDR2 is LQKENI. V shed 3 bases and J shed 6 bases, with 5 bases lying between them.

V and J are TRBV19 and TRBJ1-2; 7 bases fit TRBD1. Germline trimming cut 4 bases from V and 2 bases from J; bases unmatched to any gene: 10. The CDR3 covers 16 residues. Germline V lookup: CDR1 LNHDA, CDR2 SQIVND (reference sequence). CDR3 in amino acids: CASSTGTAYYNYGYTF. As DNA, the CDR3 is TGTGCCAGTAGTACCGGGACAGCGTATTACAACTATGGCTACACCTTC.

The gene calls are TRBV6-6 and TRBJ1-6, with D perhaps matching TRBD1 (5 bases). Germline V gene sequence: CDR1 MNHNY, CDR2 SVGAGI (reference sequence). Trimming took 6 bases from V and 8 from J, leaving 20 bases between them. This CDR3 has 16 amino acids. The CDR3: CASRIRTGQGDSPLHF. The CDR3 DNA reads TGTGCCAGCAGAATCCGAACCGGGCAGGGAGATTCACCCCTCCACTTT.

The V call is TRBV29-1, the J call TRBJ2-3, with D possibly TRBD1 on 6 matching bases. This CDR3 is 13 amino acids long. Germline V gives CDR1 SQVTM, CDR2 ANQGSEA. The V and J ends lost 5 bases and 2 bases respectively, with 11 bases between them. The DNA for the CDR3 is TGCAGCGTTATTAGGGGGAACACAGATACGCAGTATTTT. Its translation is CSVIRGNTDTQYF.

This clone appeared a single time. The V gene is TRBV28, the J gene TRBJ2-7; D gene uncertain. Trimming removed 3 bases at V and 0 bases at J, with 9 bases between. The germline V gene has CDR1 MDHEN and CDR2 SYDVKM. CDR3 length: 14 amino acids. The CDR3 nucleotides read TGTGCCAGCAGTTTCATCCCTAACTCCTACGAGCAGTACTTC. Translating it yields CASSFIPNSYEQYF.

The chain joins TRBV27 to TRBJ1-2; the match to TRBD1 covers 10 bases. The germline V gene has CDR1 MNHEY and CDR2 SMNVEV (reference sequence). The V and J ends lost 6 bases and 4 bases, in that order; junction bases with no gene match: 5. The CDR3 sequence is 14 residues long. This CDR3 is CASRRDRGGYGYTF. CDR3 coding DNA: TGTGCCAGCAGGCGGGACAGGGGCGGCTATGGCTACACCTTC.

The chain links TRBV2 to TRBJ2-5; 8 nucleotides agree with TRBD2. Germline V CDR1 and CDR2: SNHLY, FYNNEI. V dropped 2 bases and J dropped 1; count of bases not matched to a gene: 9. This CDR3 contains 17 residues. The CDR3 here is CASSESWLAGPQETQYF. The CDR3 bases are TGTGCCAGCAGTGAATCATGGCTAGCGGGCCCCCAAGAGACCCAGTACTTC.

CDR3 in DNA: TGTGCCAGCAGTTTTGGGGCTAACTATGGCTACACCTTC. This encodes CASSFGANYGYTF. V and J are TRBV6-5 and TRBJ1-2; D remains ambiguous. The CDR3 consists of 13 residues. V was cut by 4 bases and J by 0 bases, with 6 bases left in between. Germline CDR1 reads MNHEY; CDR2 reads SVGAGI.

The chain carries TRBV28 and TRBJ1-1; D possibly corresponds to TRBD1 (5 bases). The germline CDR1 and CDR2 sequences are MDHEN and SYDVKM. V lost 6 bases and J lost 2, with 19 bases in between. The length of the CDR3 is 16 residues. The CDR3: CASRNTGGGSNTEAFF. DNA for the CDR3: TGTGCCAGCAGGAATACCGGGGGGGGATCCAACACTGAAGCTTTCTTT. Variable domain in full (rest from reference TRBV28 and TRBJ1-1): DVKVTQSSRYLVKRTGEKVFLECVQDMDHENMFWYRQDPGLGLRLIYFSYDVKMKEKGDIPEGYSVSREKKERFSLILESASTNQTSMYLCASRNTGGGSNTEAFFGQGTRLTVV.

The rearrangement joins TRBV2 to TRBJ1-3; no reliable D call. The CDR3 extends over 12 amino acids. Looked up from germline, CDR1 is SNHLY and CDR2 is FYNNEI. Trimming stripped 0 bases from V and 5 bases from J, with 2 bases between. The CDR3 loop is CASSEARNTIYF. CDR3 DNA: TGTGCCAGCAGTGAAGCCCGAAACACCATATATTTT.

The chain links TRBV6-1 to TRBJ1-5; 10 bases map to TRBD1. The J segment lost 7 bases and the V segment lost 3 bases, leaving 6 bases of the junction unmatched. CDR3 length: 15 amino acids. Germline V gene sequence: CDR1 MNHNS, CDR2 SASEGT. The CDR3 sequence: CASSDDRGRRQPQHF. The CDR3, as DNA: TGTGCCAGCAGTGATGACAGGGGGCGCAGACAGCCCCAGCATTTT.

J is TRBJ1-2 and V is TRBV6-5; no clear D gene. Germline V gives CDR1 MNHEY, CDR2 SVGAGI. The CDR3 length is 10 residues. Trimming took 9 bases from V and 8 from J, leaving 10 bases between them. The chain's CDR3 is CASGERGYTF. Here the CDR3 DNA reads TGTGCCAGTGGGGAGCGAGGCTACACCTTC.

The chain recombines TRBV5-6 with TRBJ1-3; D remains ambiguous. V was pared by 7 bases and J by 9 bases, with 14 bases between. The V gene's germline CDR1 is SGHDT and CDR2 YYEEEE. The CDR3 has 12 amino acids. This chain's CDR3 is CASGDSRGTIYF. The CDR3 nucleotides are TGTGCCAGCGGCGATTCACGGGGCACCATATATTTT. Together with reference TRBV5-6 and TRBJ1-3, the CDR3 gives the full variable domain: DAGVTQSPTHLIKTRGQQVTLRCSPKSGHDTVSWYQQALGQGPQFIFQYYEEEERQRGNFPDRFSGHQFPNYSSELNVNALLLGDSALYLCASGDSRGTIYFGEGSWLTVV.

The chain links TRBV27 to TRBJ2-3, with TRBD2 matching 11 bases. Unmatched junction bases numbered 19, after V lost 6 bases and J lost 11 bases. The germline V gene encodes CDR1 MNHEY and CDR2 SMNVEV (reference sequence). This CDR3 contains 17 residues. CDR3 sequence: CASRPPRGTSGKAMQYF. Written as DNA, the CDR3 is TGTGCCAGCAGGCCCCCTCGGGGGACTAGCGGCAAGGCGATGCAGTATTTT.

This chain uses TRBV6-5 with TRBJ1-2, with unresolved D. The CDR3 runs to 15 residues. Germline lookup yields CDR1 MNHEY and CDR2 SVGAGI. V shed 4 bases and J shed 4 bases, with 16 bases lying between them. For the CDR3, the DNA is TGTGCCAGCAGTTCGATTCCCGACACGAGCTATGGCTACACCTTC. Translating gives CASSSIPDTSYGYTF.

This clone has just one count. The chain recombines TRBV6-4 with TRBJ2-1, with 7 bases lining up with TRBD2. The germline V gene encodes CDR1 MRHNA and CDR2 SNTAGT. The CDR3 runs 15 residues. V dropped 2 bases and J dropped 6; count of bases not matched to a gene: 7. The DNA for the CDR3 is TGTGCCAGCAGTGACCGCCCGGGAGGAGGCAATGAGCAGTTCTTC. Translated: CASSDRPGGGNEQFF.

This clone appeared a single time. The chain is built from TRBV18 and TRBJ1-3; D remains ambiguous. Germline V gene data show CDR1 as KGHSH and CDR2 as LQKENI. The CDR3 is made up of 16 amino acids. Trimming left V 2 bases short and J 1 base short, with 12 bases between. CDR3 loop: CASSPGNPISGNTIYF. CDR3 in DNA: TGTGCCAGCTCACCAGGGAATCCAATATCTGGAAACACCATATATTTT.

The chain uses TRBV30 and TRBJ1-6, with 9 bases aligning to TRBD1. V lost 5 bases and J lost 7; bases outside the gene matches: 9. The CDR3 spans 15 residues. In germline, CDR1 is GTSNPN, CDR2 SVGIG (reference sequence). The CDR3 DNA reads TGTGCCTGGGATCGGACAGGGGTCGAGAATTCACCCCTCCACTTT. It encodes CAWDRTGVENSPLHF. Full variable domain (outside the CDR3, taken from reference TRBV30 and TRBJ1-6): SQTIHQWPATLVQPVGSPLSLECTVEGTSNPNLYWYRQAAGRGLQLLFYSVGIGQISSEVPQNLSASRPQDRQFILSSKKLLLSDSGFYLCAWDRTGVENSPLHFGNGTRLTVT.

The table lists this clone with a count of one. The chain is built from TRBV5-4 and TRBJ2-1, with 7 bases lining up with TRBD2. The length of the CDR3 is 16 residues. Germline V CDR1 and CDR2: SGHNT, YYREEE (reference sequence). The V segment lost 4 bases and the J segment 0 bases; nucleotides outside the gene matches: 7. The CDR3 DNA is TGTGCCAGCAGCGGGGGACTAACAGACTCCTACAATGAGCAGTTCTTC. Protein product: CASSGGLTDSYNEQFF.

The V gene is TRBV7-8, the J gene TRBJ1-1; D not certain. CDR1 is SGHVS and CDR2 is FQNEAQ in the germline V gene. The CDR3 runs to 14 residues. Trimming took 1 base from V and 1 from J, leaving 7 bases between them. CDR3 bases: TGTGCCAGCAGCTTAGTGGTCGGGAACACTGAAGCTTTCTTT. It codes for CASSLVVGNTEAFF.